The 31 T cell receptor beta chains reported below all come from one sample, sequenced in a study of control samples from healthy donors and cancer patients. Assay used: immunoSEQ multiplex PCR; TCRdb lists only in-frame clones, some missing. The sample holds some 94,000 clones, approximately 90% seen once. The sequencing sample was made of blood. These receptors were obtained from a woman aged 45 to 65 in good health.

The CDR3 here is CASSIIGTGNTGELFF. The CDR3 bases are TGTGCCAGTAGTATAATAGGGACAGGGAACACCGGGGAGCTGTTTTTT. This chain joins TRBV19 and TRBJ2-2, with TRBD1 matching 8 bases. The CDR3 loop spans 16 amino acids. Germline V gene sequence: CDR1 LNHDA, CDR2 SQIVND (reference sequence). J gave up 1 base and V 2 bases, and 3 bases lay outside the gene matches. The entire variable domain, with the rest obtained from reference TRBV19 and TRBJ2-2, is as follows: DGGITQSPKYLFRKEGQNVTLSCEQNLNHDAMYWYRQDPGQGLRLIYYSQIVNDFQKGDIAEGYSVSREKKESFPLTVTSAQKNPTAFYLCASSIIGTGNTGELFFGEGSRLTVL.

This sequence joins TRBV11-3 and TRBJ2-3; the D is unclear. Trimming removed 1 base at V and 3 bases at J, with 14 bases between. The CDR3 length is 16 residues. Germline V gene sequence: CDR1 SGHNT, CDR2 YENEEA. This CDR3 is CASSLGTYDNTDTQYF. CDR3 DNA: TGTGCCAGCAGCTTAGGGACCTACGACAATACAGATACGCAGTATTTT. The full variable domain, completed using reference TRBV11-3 and TRBJ2-3, is EAGVVQSPRYKIIEKKQPVAFWCNPISGHNTLYWYLQNLGQGPELLIRYENEEAVDDSQLPKDRFSAERLKGVDSTLKIQPAELGDSAVYLCASSLGTYDNTDTQYFGPGTRLTVL.

This rearrangement joins TRBV28 to TRBJ2-3, with a possible D match to TRBD2 (6 bases). The V gene lost 5 bases and the J gene lost 0 bases, with 12 bases spanning the gap. The CDR3 totals 15 residues. CDR1 is MDHEN and CDR2 is SYDVKM in the germline V gene. The CDR3, as DNA: TGTGCCAGCAGTCAAAGGAGCGGGAGCACAGATACGCAGTATTTT. Its protein is CASSQRSGSTDTQYF.

The rearrangement joins TRBV5-1 to TRBJ1-5, with 8 bases lining up with TRBD1. CDR3 length: 16 residues. Germline V gives CDR1 SGHRS, CDR2 YFSETQ. After removal of 1 base from V and 4 bases from J, the junction contained 7 bases not matched to a gene. Here the CDR3 reads CASSLRTGRSNQPQHF. For the CDR3, the DNA is TGCGCCAGCAGCTTGAGGACAGGGAGGTCGAATCAGCCCCAGCATTTT.

In DNA, the CDR3 is TGTGCCAGCAGCTTCTCGGGCGCTAGCGGGGACACAGATACGCAGTATTTT. Translation: CASSFSGASGDTDTQYF. The chain recombines TRBV7-9 with TRBJ2-3; TRBD2 matches 9 bases. The CDR3 runs 17 residues. The V segment lost 3 bases and the J segment 2 bases; nucleotides outside the gene matches: 9. The germline V gene encodes CDR1 SEHNR and CDR2 FQNEAQ (reference sequence).

The J gene is TRBJ2-2, the V gene TRBV4-2, with 9 bases lining up with TRBD2. Germline lookup yields CDR1 LGHNA and CDR2 YNFKEQ. CDR3 size: 18 residues. Trimming removed 0 bases from V and 2 bases from J; junction bases left unmatched: 7. CDR3 coding DNA: TGTGCCAGCAGCCAAGATCGAGCGGGGGGCCCTAACACCGGGGAGCTGTTTTTT. It yields the protein CASSQDRAGGPNTGELFF.

The table lists this clone with a few counts. This chain links TRBV3-1 (or the pseudogene TRBV3-2) with TRBJ2-5; TRBD2 might be the D (5 bases). Germline CDR1 and CDR2: LGHDT and YNNKEL (reference sequence). This CDR3 comprises 14 residues. V lost 0 bases to trimming and J lost 3 bases, with 8 bases between them. CDR3: CASSQDNGKETQYF. The CDR3 region has the DNA TGTGCCAGCAGCCAAGATAACGGGAAAGAGACCCAGTACTTC.

The chain carries TRBV10-3 and TRBJ2-1; no reliable D call. Germline assignment: CDR1 ENHRY and CDR2 SYGVKD. V gave up 3 bases and J gave up 7 bases, with 4 bases separating them. The CDR3 consists of 11 residues. CDR3 DNA: TGTGCCATCAGTGACTTGAATGAGCAGTTCTTC. This encodes CAISDLNEQFF.

This chain joins TRBV5-1 and TRBJ2-3, with 10 bases fitting TRBD2. CDR3 length equals 18 residues. V dropped 4 bases and J dropped 3; count of bases not matched to a gene: 14. From germline, CDR1 is SGHRS and CDR2 YFSETQ. CDR3 coding DNA: TGCGCCAGCAGCCCCCCTGGGGTAGCGGGAGGACTGACAGATACGCAGTATTTT. It is translated as CASSPPGVAGGLTDTQYF.

The chain employs TRBV2 and TRBJ1-4; D call uncertain. CDR1 is SNHLY, CDR2 FYNNEI, per germline. V was clipped by 4 bases and J by 5 bases, with 5 bases between them. The CDR3 loop spans 12 amino acids. Here the CDR3 reads CASSGANEKLFF. The CDR3 DNA reads as TGTGCCAGCAGTGGGGCAAATGAAAAACTGTTTTTT. The entire variable domain, with the rest obtained from reference TRBV2 and TRBJ1-4, is as follows: EPEVTQTPSHQVTQMGQEVILRCVPISNHLYFYWYRQILGQKVEFLVSFYNNEISEKSEIFDDQFSVERPDGSNFTLKIRSTKLEDSAMYFCASSGANEKLFFGSGTQLSVL.

This chain uses TRBV6-5 with TRBJ1-5; D not certain. CDR1 is MNHEY, CDR2 SVGAGI, per germline. Trimming removed 10 bases at V and 7 bases at J, with 20 bases between. CDR3 size: 14 residues. The CDR3 spells CAISREVARQPQHF. CDR3 bases: TGTGCCATCTCGCGGGAAGTAGCTCGCCAGCCCCAGCATTTT.

The chain uses TRBV5-4 and TRBJ2-1; 7 nucleotides agree with TRBD1. This CDR3 comprises 15 residues. J lost 0 bases, V lost 3 bases, and 3 bases had no gene match. The germline gives CDR1 SGHNT, CDR2 YYREEE (reference sequence). The CDR3 reads CASSSGQSSYNEQFF. The CDR3, as DNA: TGTGCCAGCAGCTCGGGACAGAGCTCCTACAATGAGCAGTTCTTC.

The gene calls are TRBV6-2 or TRBV6-3 and TRBJ2-7; 10 bases map to TRBD1. The V gene end was trimmed by 0 bases and the J gene end by 3 bases; junction bases not matched to a gene: 2. Germline V gives CDR1 MNHEY, CDR2 SVGEGT. The CDR3 is made up of 15 amino acids. The CDR3 spells CASSYSDRGYYEQYF. The CDR3 DNA sequence: TGTGCCAGCAGTTACTCGGACAGGGGGTACTACGAGCAGTACTTC.

V gene TRBV28 combines with J gene TRBJ2-7; 7 bases are a match to TRBD2. The junction had 8 bases not matched to a gene; V was cut back by 6 bases and J by 0 bases. The CDR3 is 15 residues long. In germline, CDR1 is MDHEN, CDR2 SYDVKM. CDR3 in amino acids: CASSPPLAASYEQYF. CDR3 sequence (DNA): TGTGCCAGCAGCCCCCCCCTAGCGGCCTCCTACGAGCAGTACTTC.

Here the CDR3 reads CASSQEVVERRTNEKLFF. CDR3 coding DNA: TGTGCCAGCAGCCAAGAGGTTGTCGAGAGGCGAACTAATGAAAAACTGTTTTTT. This rearrangement joins TRBV4-2 to TRBJ1-4, with D uncertain. The germline CDR1 and CDR2 sequences are LGHNA and YNFKEQ. Deletions cut 0 bases from V and 1 base from J, with 15 bases between. The CDR3 spans 18 residues.

The chain carries TRBV6-5 and TRBJ2-7; the D gene could be TRBD1 or TRBD2 (5 bases each). Trimming removed 6 bases at V and 5 bases at J, with 14 bases between. The CDR3 covers 13 residues. Germline assignment: CDR1 MNHEY and CDR2 SVGAGI. The CDR3: CASRPPGRHEQYF. The CDR3 DNA reads TGTGCCAGCAGACCCCCGGGGCGCCACGAGCAGTACTTC.

The CDR3 here is CASSLGTSATSPSYEQYF. The CDR3 DNA reads TGTGCCAGCTCACTCGGGACTAGCGCCACCTCCCCCTCCTACGAGCAGTACTTC. The gene calls are TRBV18 and TRBJ2-7; 10 nucleotides match TRBD2. The CDR3 length is 18 residues. Losses at the gene ends were 4 bases for V and 0 bases for J; bases not matched to a gene: 12. Germline V gene sequence: CDR1 KGHSH, CDR2 LQKENI.

The chain uses TRBV14 and TRBJ2-7, with TRBD2 identical over 10 bases. The CDR3 spans 18 residues. From germline, CDR1 is SGHDN and CDR2 FVKESK. The V and J ends lost 0 bases and 3 bases, in that order; junction bases with no gene match: 11. CDR3 region: CASSQEWLAGEVFYEQYF. The CDR3 DNA follows: TGTGCCAGCAGCCAAGAGTGGCTAGCGGGAGAAGTCTTCTACGAGCAGTACTTC.

The chain recombines TRBV4-2 with TRBJ1-1, with TRBD1 as a possible D gene (6 bases). This CDR3 has 11 residues. Trimming cost V 1 base and J 10 bases, with 7 bases left between them. From germline, CDR1 is LGHNA and CDR2 YNFKEQ. The CDR3 loop reads CASSQGGPAFF. DNA for the CDR3: TGTGCCAGCAGCCAAGGGGGGCCAGCTTTCTTT.

This sequence joins TRBV6-5 and TRBJ1-2, with 7 bases that match TRBD1. Trimming took 2 bases from V and 11 from J; bases not matched to a gene: 17. This CDR3 contains 16 residues. From germline, CDR1 is MNHEY and CDR2 SVGAGI. This CDR3 reads CASSYGVARGQRGYTF. In nucleotides, the CDR3 is TGTGCCAGCAGTTACGGGGTAGCGCGGGGACAGCGGGGGTACACCTTC.

This sequence joins TRBV27 and TRBJ2-7, with TRBD2 identical over 8 bases. The CDR3 extends over 13 amino acids. J gave up 9 bases and V 5 bases, and 9 bases lay outside the gene matches. Looked up from germline, CDR1 is MNHEY and CDR2 is SMNVEV (reference sequence). The CDR3 sequence: CASSLSERERQYF. The DNA for the CDR3 is TGTGCCAGCAGTCTAAGTGAGCGGGAGCGGCAGTACTTC.

The chain employs TRBV3-1 (or the pseudogene TRBV3-2) and TRBJ2-7; a weak D match, TRBD2 (5 bases). CDR1 is LGHDT, CDR2 YNNKEL, per germline (reference sequence). There are 13 residues in the CDR3. V gave up 2 bases and J gave up 2 bases, with 7 bases separating them. This chain's CDR3 is CASSQRGTYEQYF. CDR3 nucleotides: TGTGCCAGCAGCCAAAGAGGGACCTACGAGCAGTACTTC.

This rearrangement joins TRBV6-5 to TRBJ1-1, with 8 bases lining up with TRBD1. The junction had 4 bases not matched to a gene; V was cut back by 4 bases and J by 0 bases. The CDR3 consists of 15 residues. Germline V gene lookup returns CDR1 MNHEY and CDR2 SVGAGI. The CDR3 coding sequence is TGTGCCAGCAGTTTCCGGACAGGGATGAACACTGAAGCTTTCTTT. This gives the protein CASSFRTGMNTEAFF.

The rearrangement uses TRBV6-1 and TRBJ1-5; D not resolved. The CDR3 extends over 15 amino acids. Germline-derived CDR1 and CDR2 are MNHNS and SASEGT. With 1 base removed from V and 0 bases from J, the gap between germline ends came to 7 bases. The CDR3 sequence: CASSEVTRSNQPQHF. As DNA, the CDR3 is TGTGCCAGCAGTGAAGTAACACGTAGCAATCAGCCCCAGCATTTT.

The chain is built from TRBV7-7 and TRBJ2-5; tentatively, D is TRBD1 (5 bases). Trimming took off 1 base at V and 7 bases at J, with 7 bases between the two ends. CDR1 and CDR2 (germline): SSHAT, FNYEAQ (reference sequence). The CDR3 covers 12 residues. The CDR3 spells CASSLVQGTQYF. DNA for the CDR3: TGTGCCAGCAGCTTAGTTCAGGGGACCCAGTACTTC.

The rearrangement uses TRBV5-8 and TRBJ2-1; 13 positions agree with TRBD2. The CDR3 runs to 17 residues. Germline-derived CDR1 and CDR2 are SGHTS and YDEGEE. Trimming removed 3 bases from V and 4 bases from J; junction bases left unmatched: 7. The CDR3 is CASSSRTSGRRYNEQFF. DNA of the CDR3: TGTGCCAGCAGCTCGAGGACTAGCGGGAGACGGTACAATGAGCAGTTCTTC.

V gene TRBV9 combines with J gene TRBJ2-4; perhaps D is TRBD1 or TRBD2 (6 bases each). CDR3 size: 17 residues. Germline V CDR1 and CDR2: SGDLS, YYNGEE. Trimming pared 4 bases from V and 1 base from J, leaving 18 bases between. CDR3: CASSPSGGGYAKNIQYF. CDR3 sequence (DNA): TGTGCCAGCAGCCCCAGCGGAGGGGGTTATGCCAAAAACATTCAGTACTTC.

The genes are TRBV7-2 and TRBJ1-4; D gene uncertain. Trimming shortened V by 5 bases and J by 5 bases, and 6 bases separated the two germline ends. CDR1 SGHTA and CDR2 FQGNSA come from the germline V gene. CDR3 length: 12 amino acids. CDR3 residues: CASSPPNEKLFF. DNA for the CDR3: TGTGCCAGCAGCCCCCCGAATGAAAAACTGTTTTTT.

The J gene is TRBJ1-1, the V gene TRBV7-2, with D unresolved. CDR1 and CDR2 (germline): SGHTA, FQGNSA. Trimming took 0 bases from V and 8 from J, leaving 10 bases between them. CDR3 size: 13 residues. CDR3 nucleotides: TGTGCCAGCAGCTTAGCTCGGTCGCGCGAAGCTTTCTTT. Its translation is CASSLARSREAFF. Together with reference TRBV7-2 and TRBJ1-1, the CDR3 gives the full variable domain: GAGVSQSPSNKVTEKGKDVELRCDPISGHTALYWYRQSLGQGLEFLIYFQGNSAPDKSGLPSDRFSAERTGGSVSTLTIQRTQQEDSAVYLCASSLARSREAFFGQGTRLTVV.

CDR3 coding DNA: TGTGCCAGCAGTTTAGCTAGAGGGAACGAGCAGTACTTC. It yields the protein CASSLARGNEQYF. The chain links TRBV12-3 or TRBV12-4 to TRBJ2-7; possibly TRBD2 for D (5 bases). Deletions cut 0 bases from V and 5 bases from J, with 8 bases between. CDR3 length equals 13 residues.

This clone has a single count. The chain is built from TRBV4-2 and TRBJ2-7, with no clear D. CDR3 length equals 13 residues. V was shortened by 3 bases and J by 1 base, with 7 bases between the two germline ends. The germline CDR1 and CDR2 sequences are LGHNA and YNFKEQ. CDR3 loop: CASSHSPSYEQYF. CDR3 nucleotide sequence: TGTGCCAGCAGCCATTCTCCTTCCTACGAGCAGTACTTC.